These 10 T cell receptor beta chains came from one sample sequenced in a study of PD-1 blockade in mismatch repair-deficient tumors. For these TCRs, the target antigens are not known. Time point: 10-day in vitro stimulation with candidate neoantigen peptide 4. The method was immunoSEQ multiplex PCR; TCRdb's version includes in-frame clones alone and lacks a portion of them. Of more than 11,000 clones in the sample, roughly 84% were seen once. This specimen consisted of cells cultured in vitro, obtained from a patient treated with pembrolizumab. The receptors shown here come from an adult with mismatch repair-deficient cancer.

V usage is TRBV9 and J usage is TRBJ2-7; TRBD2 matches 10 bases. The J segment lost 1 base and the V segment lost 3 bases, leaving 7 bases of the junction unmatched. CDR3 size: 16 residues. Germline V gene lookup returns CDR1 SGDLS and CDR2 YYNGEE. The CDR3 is CASSAGAGGGSYEQYF. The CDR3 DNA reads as TGTGCCAGCAGCGCGGGAGCGGGAGGGGGGTCCTACGAGCAGTACTTC.

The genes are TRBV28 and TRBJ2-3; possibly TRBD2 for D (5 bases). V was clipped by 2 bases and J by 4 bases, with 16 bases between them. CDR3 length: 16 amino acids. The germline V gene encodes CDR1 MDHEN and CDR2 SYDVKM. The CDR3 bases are TGTGCCAGCAGTTTAAAGTGGGAGTGGGGTGCAGATACGCAGTATTTT. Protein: CASSLKWEWGADTQYF. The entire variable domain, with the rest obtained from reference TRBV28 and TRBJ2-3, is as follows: DVKVTQSSRYLVKRTGEKVFLECVQDMDHENMFWYRQDPGLGLRLIYFSYDVKMKEKGDIPEGYSVSREKKERFSLILESASTNQTSMYLCASSLKWEWGADTQYFGPGTRLTVL.

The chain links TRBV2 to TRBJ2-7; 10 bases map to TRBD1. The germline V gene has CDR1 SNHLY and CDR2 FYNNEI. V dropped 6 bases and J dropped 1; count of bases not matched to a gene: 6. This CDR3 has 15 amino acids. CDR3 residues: CASRGTGAPSYEQYF. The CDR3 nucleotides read TGTGCCAGCAGGGGGACAGGGGCGCCTTCCTACGAGCAGTACTTC. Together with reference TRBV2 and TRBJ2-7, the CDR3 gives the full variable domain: EPEVTQTPSHQVTQMGQEVILRCVPISNHLYFYWYRQILGQKVEFLVSFYNNEISEKSEIFDDQFSVERPDGSNFTLKIRSTKLEDSAMYFCASRGTGAPSYEQYFGPGTRLTVT.

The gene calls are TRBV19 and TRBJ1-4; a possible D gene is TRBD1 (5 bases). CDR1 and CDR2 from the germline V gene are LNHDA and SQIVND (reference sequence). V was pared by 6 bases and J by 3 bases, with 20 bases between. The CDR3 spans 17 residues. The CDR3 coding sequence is TGTGCCAGTAGCAGACAATTTCGGACACGGTCTAATGAAAAACTGTTTTTT. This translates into CASSRQFRTRSNEKLFF.

The DNA of the CDR3 is TGTGCCAGCAGCTTGGGTACTGAATACAATGAGCAGTTCTTC. This codes for CASSLGTEYNEQFF. V and J are TRBV5-4 and TRBJ2-1; D is unclear. The CDR3 consists of 14 residues. The V gene's germline CDR1 is SGHNT and CDR2 YYREEE (reference sequence). V was clipped by 0 bases and J by 4 bases, with 8 bases between them.

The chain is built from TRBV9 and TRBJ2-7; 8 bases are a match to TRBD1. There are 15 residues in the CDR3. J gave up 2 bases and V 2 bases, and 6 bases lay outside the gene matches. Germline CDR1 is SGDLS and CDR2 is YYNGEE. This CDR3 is CASSVGQGGTYEQYF. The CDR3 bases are TGTGCCAGCAGCGTCGGACAGGGTGGTACCTACGAGCAGTACTTC.

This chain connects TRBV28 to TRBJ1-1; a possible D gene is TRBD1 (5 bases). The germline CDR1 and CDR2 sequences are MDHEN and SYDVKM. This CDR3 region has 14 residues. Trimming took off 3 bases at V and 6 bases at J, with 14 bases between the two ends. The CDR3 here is CASSLGPGYAEAFF. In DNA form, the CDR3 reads TGTGCCAGCAGTTTGGGACCAGGGTACGCTGAAGCTTTCTTT. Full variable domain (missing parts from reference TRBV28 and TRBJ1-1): DVKVTQSSRYLVKRTGEKVFLECVQDMDHENMFWYRQDPGLGLRLIYFSYDVKMKEKGDIPEGYSVSREKKERFSLILESASTNQTSMYLCASSLGPGYAEAFFGQGTRLTVV.

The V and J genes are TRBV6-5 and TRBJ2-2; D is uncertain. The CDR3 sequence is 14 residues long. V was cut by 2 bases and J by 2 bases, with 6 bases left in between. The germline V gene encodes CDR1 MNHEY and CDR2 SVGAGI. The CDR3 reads CASSYRQNTGELFF. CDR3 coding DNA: TGTGCCAGCAGTTACAGACAAAACACCGGGGAGCTGTTTTTT.

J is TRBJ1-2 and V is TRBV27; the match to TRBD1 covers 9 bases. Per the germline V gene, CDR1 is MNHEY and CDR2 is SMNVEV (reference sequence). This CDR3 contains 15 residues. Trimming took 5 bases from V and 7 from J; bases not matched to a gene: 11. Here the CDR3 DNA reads TGTGCCAGCAGTGGTAACAGGGGGCGCCGGGGTGGCTACACCTTC. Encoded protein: CASSGNRGRRGGYTF.

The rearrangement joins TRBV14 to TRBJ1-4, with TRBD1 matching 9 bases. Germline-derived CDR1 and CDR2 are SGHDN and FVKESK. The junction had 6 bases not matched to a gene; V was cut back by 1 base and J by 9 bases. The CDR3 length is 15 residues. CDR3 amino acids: CASSQVGQGIKKLFF. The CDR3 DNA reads TGTGCCAGCAGCCAAGTGGGACAGGGAATCAAAAAACTGTTTTTT.